The clone carrying this T cell receptor beta chain was found once. Its antigen is still unknown. Germline trimming cut 3 bases from V and 3 bases from J; bases unmatched to any gene: 6. The CDR3 runs 15 residues. Germline V gene lookup returns CDR1 LGHNA and CDR2 YSLEER. Around 0.45 micrograms of biopsy DNA per sample underwent TCRB immunosequencing. The method was immunoSEQ multiplex PCR; TCRdb's version includes in-frame clones alone and lacks a portion of them. The sample contains about 30,000 clones, roughly 81% of which appear only once. These data belong to a study of T cell repertoires in ileal Crohn's disease. Study-level background: Postoperative therapy was given to about half: around 12 thiopurines, 18 anti-TNF agents. Study results and caveats: Clonality above 26.8% at surgery always came with endoscopic recurrence.

Adults with ileal or ileocolonic Crohn's disease and an indication for resection were eligible. The chain combines TRBV4-3 with TRBJ2-7; 9 bases are a match to TRBD1. This sequence was found in an adult with Crohn's disease. The sample comprised ileal tissue. CDR3 sequence: CASSQEGQGNYEQYF. The DNA of the CDR3 is TGCGCCAGCAGCCAGGAGGGACAGGGTAACTACGAGCAGTACTTC.